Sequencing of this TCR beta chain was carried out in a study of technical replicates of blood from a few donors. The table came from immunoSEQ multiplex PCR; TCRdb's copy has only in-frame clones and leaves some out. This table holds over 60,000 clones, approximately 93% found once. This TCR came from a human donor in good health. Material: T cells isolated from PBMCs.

The CDR3 is CASSYGQGKAFF. The CDR3 nucleotides read TGTGCCAGCAGTTACGGACAGGGGAAAGCTTTCTTT. The chain carries TRBV6-5 and TRBJ1-1, with 9 bases aligning to TRBD1. This CDR3 region has 12 residues. CDR1 and CDR2 (germline): MNHEY, SVGAGI. V was clipped by 2 bases and J by 9 bases; unmatched bases: 1.